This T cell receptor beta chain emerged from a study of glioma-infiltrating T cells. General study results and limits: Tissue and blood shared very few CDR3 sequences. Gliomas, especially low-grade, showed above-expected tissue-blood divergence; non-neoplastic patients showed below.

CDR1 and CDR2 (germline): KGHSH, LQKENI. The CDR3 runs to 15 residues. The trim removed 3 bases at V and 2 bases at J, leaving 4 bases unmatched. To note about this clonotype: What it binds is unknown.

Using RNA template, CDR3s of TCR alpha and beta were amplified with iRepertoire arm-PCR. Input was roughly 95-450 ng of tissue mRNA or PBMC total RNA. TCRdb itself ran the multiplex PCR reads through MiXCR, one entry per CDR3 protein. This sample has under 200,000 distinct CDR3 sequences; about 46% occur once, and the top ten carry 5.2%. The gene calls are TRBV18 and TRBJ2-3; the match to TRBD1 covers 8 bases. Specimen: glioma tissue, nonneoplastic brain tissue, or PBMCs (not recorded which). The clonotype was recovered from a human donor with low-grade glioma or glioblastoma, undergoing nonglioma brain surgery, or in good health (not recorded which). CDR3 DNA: TGTGCCAGCTCACCTCAGACAGGGGCCACAGATACGCAGTATTTT. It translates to CASSPQTGATDTQYF.